This record covers a single TCR beta chain. The target of this receptor is not known. No much larger clone is present one base from it, and per-base qualities are unavailable. The germline V gene supplies CDR1 SGHTA and CDR2 FQGNSA. Including cysteine and phenylalanine, the CDR3 has 14 amino acids. The sequence is cut down to CDR3 DNA, 42 bases in frame from base 1. V and J are trimmed by 6 bases and 4 bases, and the gene matches miss 7 bases of the junction. TCRbeta CDR3 regions were amplified from genomic DNA using the immunoSEQ Assay, a bias-controlled multiplex PCR. The study's own analysis went as follows. Nucleated cell counts per sample were estimated from amplification of reference gene primers within the assay. To quantify the absolute abundance of each unique TCRbeta CDR3 rearrangement, sequence reads were collapsed and filtered. For each sample, productive Simpson clonality was calculated as the square root of Simpson's diversity index over productive rearrangements. The table comes from immuneACCESS by way of TCRdb, which keeps in-frame sequences with V and J called. Part of the clones is missing from these tables; in studies checked, under half for an unresolved V gene and the rest for unknown reasons. That table furnishes V, J and clone size, whereas the DNA furnished D and trimming. The sample has fewer than 350,000 clones on record, 87% of them singletons. The ten largest make up about 6.1% of the sample.

The sample originates from a study of blood T cell repertoires in COVID-19 (dated by TCRdb to about 2020). Background on the whole study: Collaborator samples came from the United States, Italy and Spain and covered acute and convalescent phases of COVID-19. The material from the prospective study consisted of cDNA or gDNA derived from T cells, B-cell-depleted T cells, or PBMCs. Deeply sampled blood TCRbeta repertoires from subjects exposed to, actively infected with, or recovered from COVID-19 were included in the dataset. A freely available public database, intended as a resource for researchers studying the immune response to SARS-CoV-2, is where the repertoires were released. Samples were obtained from the ongoing ImmuneRACE study (first 160 participants) and from some 1,200 subjects provided by 6 global collaborators. Sample metadata almost always included a de-identified subject ID, COVID-19 status, age in years and sex. Where HLA class I and class II types were available, the types were taken from metadata supplied by the sample provider, not from assay-based typing. General conclusions and limits of the study: The amount of clinical and demographic metadata varied by source and participant and was provided uncurated.

Enrolling through a virtual design, the prospective study's participants ranged in age from about 18 to 100 years and lived across roughly 23 United States geographic areas. To assign participants to cohorts, the prospective study relied on clinical history that participants themselves reported in a screening survey and a study questionnaire. ImmuneRACE Cohort 3 recovered participants were defined by two consecutive negative NP/OP PCR tests, healthcare professional clearance, or symptom resolution. Each participant in the prospective study had whole blood, serum and a nasopharyngeal or oropharyngeal swab collected by mobile phlebotomists. Participants in the prospective study had the option to provide additional blood draws and questionnaires over a 2-month period. Blood samples from the prospective study were shipped frozen or at room temperature prior to DNA extraction.

Sequencing was carried out using PBMCs or T cells enriched from blood (not recorded which). This TCR was recovered from a woman in her thirties or forties who had recovered from COVID-19. Recombination linked TRBV7-2 to TRBJ2-3, with TRBD1 identical over 7 junction bases. Read as DNA, the sequence is TGTGCCAGCAGGGTCCGAGGGGGCGCAGATACGCAGTATTTT. Translated, this is CASRVRGGADTQYF.